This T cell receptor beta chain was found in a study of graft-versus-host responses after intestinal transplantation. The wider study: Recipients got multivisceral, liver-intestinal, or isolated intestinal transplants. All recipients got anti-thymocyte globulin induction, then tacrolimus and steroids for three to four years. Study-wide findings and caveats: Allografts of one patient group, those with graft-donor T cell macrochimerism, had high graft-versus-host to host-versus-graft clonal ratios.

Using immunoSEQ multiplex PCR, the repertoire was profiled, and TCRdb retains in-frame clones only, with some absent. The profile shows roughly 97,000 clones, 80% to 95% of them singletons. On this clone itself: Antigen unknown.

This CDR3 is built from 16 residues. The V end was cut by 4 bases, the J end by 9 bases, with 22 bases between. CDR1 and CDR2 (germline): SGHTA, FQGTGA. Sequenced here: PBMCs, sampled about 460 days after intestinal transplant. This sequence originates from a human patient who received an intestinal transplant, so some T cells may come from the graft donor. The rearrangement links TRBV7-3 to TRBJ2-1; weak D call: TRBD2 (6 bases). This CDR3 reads CASSSTRDGGPSEQFF. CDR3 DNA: TGTGCCAGCAGCTCAACCCGGGACGGAGGGCCCAGTGAGCAGTTCTTC.